One and the same sample provided the 32 T cell receptor beta chains below, sequenced in a study of CXCR3-negative and CXCR3-positive naive CD8 T cells. The TRB cDNA libraries were prepared by 5' RACE with UMI labels. From its re-call of the 5' RACE reads, TCRdb lists each CDR3 protein once, without DNA. In total, the table holds approximately 38,000 distinct CDR3 sequences. Sequenced: memory CD8+ T cells from blood. The source of these receptors is a human donor in good health. Some clones in this sample may be carry-over from other donors' samples.

The chain couples TRBV10-3 to TRBJ2-7. Germline loops: CDR1 ENHRY, CDR2 SYGVKD. This CDR3 spans 13 amino acids. The CDR3 here is CAISDRSSYEQYF.

The gene calls are TRBV28 and TRBJ2-7; TCRdb indicates TRBD1, and absent DNA this call remains unverified. This CDR3 has 15 amino acids. Germline V CDR1 and CDR2: MDHEN, SYDVKM. The CDR3 loop reads CASSYRGSSSYEQYF.

The V call is TRBV20-1, the J call TRBJ1-2; TCRdb names TRBD1, which stays unverified in the absence of DNA. Germline values: CDR1 DFQATT, CDR2 SNEGSKA (reference sequence). The CDR3 consists of 15 residues. The chain's CDR3 is CSASRPPLANYGYTF.

The V call is TRBV12-3 or TRBV12-4, the J call TRBJ2-2; TCRdb outputs TRBD1, but without DNA this stays unchecked. This CDR3 has 15 amino acids. CDR3 residues: CASNQPTGDTGELFF.

The chain employs TRBV7-9 and TRBJ1-1. This CDR3 spans 16 amino acids. The germline CDR1 and CDR2 sequences are SEHNR and FQNEAQ (reference sequence). CDR3: CASSPRAGGGYTEAFF. The full variable domain, completed using reference TRBV7-9 and TRBJ1-1, is DTGVSQNPRHKITKRGQNVTFRCDPISEHNRLYWYRQTLGQGPEFLTYFQNEAQLEKSRLLSDRFSAERPKGSFSTLEIQRTEQGDSAMYLCASSPRAGGGYTEAFFGQGTRLTVV.

The rearrangement joins TRBV7-9 to TRBJ2-1; TCRdb reports TRBD1, a call that lacks DNA to check it against. The CDR3 is 16 amino acids. CDR1 and CDR2 (germline): SEHNR, FQNEAQ (reference sequence). CDR3 sequence reads: CASTPQRGPSYNEQFF.

The chain employs TRBV14 and TRBJ2-7; as DNA is missing, the TRBD1 call by TCRdb cannot be tested. Germline V gives CDR1 SGHDN, CDR2 FVKESK. The CDR3 is 16 amino acids. This CDR3 is CASSPLGGFSGNEQYF.

This rearrangement joins TRBV29-1 to TRBJ1-2. The V gene's germline CDR1 is SQVTM and CDR2 ANQGSEA. The CDR3 has 11 residues. CDR3 residues: CSVVGETGYTF. The full variable domain, with the rest looked up from reference TRBV29-1 and TRBJ1-2, is SAVISQKPSRDICQRGTSLTIQCQVDSQVTMMFWYRQQPGQSLTLIATANQGSEATYESGFVIDKFPISRPNLTFSTLTVSNMSPEDSSIYLCSVVGETGYTFGSGTRLTVV.

V and J are TRBV29-1 and TRBJ1-1; TCRdb outputs TRBD1, but without DNA this stays unchecked. Per germline, CDR1 SQVTM and CDR2 ANQGSEA. This CDR3 region has 13 residues. CDR3 in amino acids: CSVHRGGNTEAFF.

This chain connects TRBV7-6 to TRBJ2-5; TCRdb's D call of TRBD2 is untestable without DNA. This CDR3 region has 14 residues. CDR1 is SGHVS and CDR2 is FNYEAQ in the germline V gene. The CDR3: CASSLFGGVETQYF. Filled out from reference TRBV7-6 and TRBJ2-5, the complete variable domain reads GAGVSQSPRYKVTKRGQDVALRCDPISGHVSLYWYRQALGQGPEFLTYFNYEAQQDKSGLPNDRFSAERPEGSISTLTIQRTEQRDSAMYRCASSLFGGVETQYFGPGTRLLVL.

The CDR3 here is CASSSTGRGDYEQYF. The V gene is TRBV7-2, the J gene TRBJ2-7; TCRdb's D call, TRBD1, is unchecked because there is no DNA. The germline V gene encodes CDR1 SGHTA and CDR2 FQGNSA. This CDR3 region has 15 residues. The full variable domain, completed using reference TRBV7-2 and TRBJ2-7, is GAGVSQSPSNKVTEKGKDVELRCDPISGHTALYWYRQSLGQGLEFLIYFQGNSAPDKSGLPSDRFSAERTGGSVSTLTIQRTQQEDSAVYLCASSSTGRGDYEQYFGPGTRLTVT.

The chain carries TRBV5-1 and TRBJ2-3. The germline V gene has CDR1 SGHRS and CDR2 YFSETQ. This CDR3 contains 16 residues. The CDR3 is CASSLRRRTSTDTQYF.

The chain has TRBV29-1 and TRBJ2-1; TCRdb designates TRBD2, a call that cannot be tested without DNA. The CDR3 consists of 15 residues. Germline V gene sequence: CDR1 SQVTM, CDR2 ANQGSEA. CDR3 sequence reads: CSVLGLAGAYNEQFF.

The chain carries TRBV10-3 and TRBJ1-2. The CDR3 loop spans 14 amino acids. Germline V gives CDR1 ENHRY, CDR2 SYGVKD. The CDR3 reads CAISESTQVGGYTF.

This chain links TRBV7-3 with TRBJ2-1; TCRdb proposes TRBD2, but this gene call is untestable without DNA. Germline assignment: CDR1 SGHTA and CDR2 FQGTGA. The CDR3 contains 17 residues. The CDR3 loop is CASSLTTSGGAYNEQFF.

The V gene is TRBV29-1, the J gene TRBJ2-2; TCRdb outputs TRBD2, but without DNA this stays unchecked. CDR3 length equals 15 residues. CDR1 is SQVTM, CDR2 ANQGSEA, per germline. The CDR3 region is CSGSPSGGGVRELFF.

This chain links TRBV6-5 with TRBJ2-3. The CDR3 runs to 15 residues. Germline CDR1 MNHEY, CDR2 SVGAGI. CDR3 amino acids: CASSYSSVTTDTQYF.

This chain links TRBV29-1 with TRBJ1-3; TCRdb outputs TRBD1, but without DNA this stays unchecked. Looked up from germline, CDR1 is SQVTM and CDR2 is ANQGSEA. This CDR3 is 12 amino acids long. CDR3 protein: CSVQGAKDTIYF.

The chain employs TRBV7-6 and TRBJ1-2; TCRdb indicates TRBD1, and absent DNA this call remains unverified. CDR1 is SGHVS, CDR2 FNYEAQ, per germline. The CDR3 extends over 14 amino acids. The CDR3: CASSLGDTDYGYTF.

The CDR3 sequence: CASSPTSGSPDTQYF. The V call is TRBV7-2, the J call TRBJ2-3; TCRdb outputs TRBD2, but without DNA this stays unchecked. This CDR3 is built from 15 residues. In germline, CDR1 is SGHTA, CDR2 FQGNSA.

The chain carries TRBV30 and TRBJ2-1; TCRdb's D call, TRBD2, is unchecked because there is no DNA. This CDR3 comprises 13 residues. Per germline, CDR1 GTSNPN and CDR2 SVGIG (reference sequence). CDR3 sequence: CAWSSTGLAELFF.

The rearrangement links TRBV29-1 to TRBJ2-3. The CDR3 covers 11 residues. The germline CDR1 and CDR2 sequences are SQVTM and ANQGSEA. The CDR3: CSVEDSDTQYF.

This chain uses TRBV6-5 with TRBJ2-3; TCRdb's D call, TRBD2, is unchecked because there is no DNA. The CDR3 runs 16 residues. The germline V gene encodes CDR1 MNHEY and CDR2 SVGAGI. The CDR3 here is CASSYGAGGVTDTQYF.

The chain couples TRBV12-3 or TRBV12-4 to TRBJ2-5; TCRdb names TRBD1, which stays unverified in the absence of DNA. The CDR3 runs 14 residues. CDR3 in amino acids: CASSPTGPRETQYF.

V and J are TRBV7-2 and TRBJ2-3; TCRdb's D call, TRBD1, is unchecked because there is no DNA. The CDR3 length is 17 residues. Germline assignment: CDR1 SGHTA and CDR2 FQGNSA. The chain's CDR3 is CASSFSGGASRTDTQYF.

The chain links TRBV29-1 to TRBJ2-1; TCRdb returns TRBD2, unconfirmable since there is no DNA. Germline CDR1 is SQVTM and CDR2 is ANQGSEA. The CDR3 runs to 14 residues. CDR3 amino acids: CSIIAGVGFHEQFF.

V usage is TRBV5-1 and J usage is TRBJ2-1; TCRdb selects TRBD2, and the lack of DNA leaves this call unchecked. Per the germline V gene, CDR1 is SGHRS and CDR2 is YFSETQ. This CDR3 has 17 residues. The CDR3 loop reads CASSLTSGSPSYNEQFF. Filled out from reference TRBV5-1 and TRBJ2-1, the complete variable domain reads KAGVTQTPRYLIKTRGQQVTLSCSPISGHRSVSWYQQTPGQGLQFLFEYFSETQRNKGNFPGRFSGRQFSNSRSEMNVSTLELGDSALYLCASSLTSGSPSYNEQFFGPGTRLTVL.

This chain links TRBV7-9 with TRBJ2-7; checking the TCRdb D call of TRBD1 is not possible without DNA. There are 13 residues in the CDR3. Germline V CDR1 and CDR2: SEHNR, FQNEAQ (reference sequence). CDR3 sequence: CASSPPGGREQYF.

The V and J genes are TRBV6-2 or TRBV6-3 and TRBJ2-7; the TRBD1 assignment by TCRdb is unverifiable without DNA. This CDR3 has 12 residues. CDR1 and CDR2 from the germline V gene are MNHEY and SVGEGT. The CDR3 protein is CASSYQGNEQYF.

This rearrangement joins TRBV9 to TRBJ2-7; TCRdb outputs TRBD1, but without DNA this stays unchecked. CDR3 length: 15 residues. CDR1 and CDR2 (germline): SGDLS, YYNGEE. CDR3 sequence reads: CASSPTQGHSYEQYF.

The chain recombines TRBV24-1 with TRBJ2-1; TCRdb returns TRBD2, unconfirmable since there is no DNA. CDR3 length: 16 residues. Germline-derived CDR1 and CDR2 are KGHDR and SFDVKD. The CDR3 spells CATSDLTSGAYNEQFF.

The genes are TRBV21-1 and TRBJ2-7; checking the TCRdb D call of TRBD2 is not possible without DNA. TRBV21-1 is a recognized pseudogene. The CDR3 has 21 residues. CDR3 loop: CASSKVRGTEGEPTFSYEQYF.